This T cell receptor (beta chain) was documented in a study of CD8 T cells in ankylosing spondylitis. Whole-study results and caveats: Certain motif variants had earlier been reported in reactive arthritis synovial fluid and blood. Under 10 highly homologous variants formed a TCR beta motif that appeared characteristic of ankylosing spondylitis blood.

V was clipped by 2 bases and J by 4 bases; unmatched bases: 6. The germline CDR1 and CDR2 sequences are MNHEY and SVGAGI. This CDR3 is built from 16 residues. This clonotype was found a few times. Its target is unknown. TCRdb called the 5' RACE reads again in MiXCR, with one record for every CDR3 protein. Among some 800,000 distinct CDR3 sequences listed, approximately 10% were seen once. The rearrangement uses TRBV6-5 and TRBJ2-5; 11 positions match TRBD1. This TCR derives from a male donor with ankylosing spondylitis. Sequencing was done on a sample of blood, either unsorted or a sorted T cell fraction (not recorded which). CDR3 nucleotides: TGTGCCAGCAGTTACCGCCCGGACAGGGGGCCAGAGACCCAGTACTTC. Protein: CASSYRPDRGPETQYF.